A selection of T cell receptor beta chains follows, all from one sample in a study of T cell repertoires in cytomegalovirus infection. Antigens for these TCRs are unknown. MiXCR was run by TCRdb on the reads, yielding one entry per CDR3 protein. The sample has tens of thousands of distinct CDR3 sequences; about 20% are singletons. Sequencing input: PBMCs, sequenced either directly or after in vitro stimulation (not recorded which). The origin of the receptors is a human donor in good health (CMV status not recorded). Some clones in this sample may be carry-over from other donors' samples. Both conserved end residues are part of each CDR3. Fields, in order: V gene, D gene, clone size, J gene, CDR3 DNA, CDR3 protein. D genes are given only for firm matches. Clone size is given for some rows only: seen once, a few or many times, or a class if the clone is expanded.

TRBV15	TRBD1	few	TRBJ2-7	TGTGCCACCAGCAGGGTTTGGACAGGGACCTACGAGCAGTACTTC	CATSRVWTGTYEQYF
TRBV12-3/TRBV12-4	-	-	TRBJ1-1	TGCAAACCGCCGTGCTGGAACACTGAAGCTTTCTTT	CKPPCWNTEAFF
TRBV19	-	-	TRBJ2-2	TGTGCCAGTAGACGACTCCCGAACACCGGGGAGCTGTTTTTT	CASRRLPNTGELFF
TRBV11-3	-	-	TRBJ1-2	TGTGCCAGCAGCTTAGACGGGGAGTATGGCTACACCTTC	CASSLDGEYGYTF
TRBV7-2	TRBD1	-	TRBJ1-1	TGTGCCAGCACGGGACAGCTTAACACTGAAGCTTTCTTT	CASTGQLNTEAFF
TRBV2	-	few	TRBJ2-7	TGTGCCAGCCGGGGGGGACAGGCCTCCTACGAGCAGTACTTC	CASRGGQASYEQYF
TRBV7-2	-	-	TRBJ2-7	TGTGCCAGCAGCTCCGAGGGGGGGTCCTACGAGCAGTACTTC	CASSSEGGSYEQYF
TRBV27	-	-	TRBJ2-1	TGTGCCAGCAGCCGGAGGGGCGGGTATAACAATGAGCAGTTCTTC	CASSRRGGYNNEQFF
TRBV6-1	TRBD2	many	TRBJ2-5	TGTGCCAGCAGCAGACTAGCGGGGGGGCCGTTTCAAGAGACCCAGTACTTC	CASSRLAGGPFQETQYF
TRBV11-2	-	many	TRBJ1-1	TGTGCCAGCAGCCGAGACCCTTCCAGCACTGAAGCTTTCTTT	CASSRDPSSTEAFF
TRBV20-1	-	once	TRBJ2-4	TGCGGGGCGAGTGACAAAAACATTCAGTACTTC	CGASDKNIQYF
TRBV5-6	TRBD2	many	TRBJ2-1	TGTGCCAGCAGCCTACTAGCGGGGGGGCTTAATGAGCAGTTCTTC	CASSLLAGGLNEQFF
TRBV27	-	few	TRBJ2-3	TGTGCCAGCTCATCCGGGGAAGGCACAGATACGCAGTATTTT	CASSSGEGTDTQYF
TRBV12-3/TRBV12-4	-	many	TRBJ1-1	TGTGCCAGCAGTTTAACGGCGAACACTGAAGCTTTCTTT	CASSLTANTEAFF
TRBV7-2	TRBD2	many	TRBJ2-1	TGTGCCAGCAGCCCAACGGGGGGATTTTGGGATGAGCAGTTCTTC	CASSPTGGFWDEQFF
TRBV7-2	-	many	TRBJ2-5	TGTGCCAGCAGCCCCACAGGATCATTGACCCAGTACTTC	CASSPTGSLTQYF
TRBV20-1	-	-	TRBJ2-1	TGCAGTGCTATTTCTAGCTTCGGCTCCTACAATGAGCAGTTCTTC	CSAISSFGSYNEQFF
TRBV29-1	-	few	TRBJ2-1	TGCAGCGGGACGGGGCAGGCGGACTACAATGAGCAGTTCTTC	CSGTGQADYNEQFF
TRBV19	-	few	TRBJ2-1	TGTGCCACCCGCAATTTGGGCCCAAGGTATGAGCAGTTCTTC	CATRNLGPRYEQFF
TRBV6-5	-	few	TRBJ1-3	TGTGCCAGCAGCGCAGACAGTAATGGAAACACCATATATTTT	CASSADSNGNTIYF
TRBV6-6	TRBD1	many	TRBJ2-3	TGTGCCAGCAGTCCCAGCTATGGACAGGGTAGCACGGGGTTCTTCACAGATACGCAGTATTTT	CASSPSYGQGSTGFFTDTQYF
TRBV10-3	TRBD2	few	TRBJ2-2	TGTGCCATCAAAGGGGCTAGCGGGGGAAGTACCGGGGAGCTGTTTTTT	CAIKGASGGSTGELFF
TRBV4-1	-	-	TRBJ1-4	TGCGCCAGCAGCCCTACACCCCCCGTCACAGCTAATGAAAAACTGTTTTTT	CASSPTPPVTANEKLFF
TRBV6-1	-	many	TRBJ2-2	TGTGCCAGCAGTTTGGCCTACCCCCCCGGGGAGCTGTTTTTT	CASSLAYPPGELFF
TRBV6-6	-	-	TRBJ1-5	TGTGCCAGCAGAACAGCGGGATCCGGGGGGGGAAGAGGCAATCAGCCCCAGCATTTT	CASRTAGSGGGRGNQPQHF
TRBV2	-	-	TRBJ1-2	TGTGCCAGCACCCAGGGACCTAACTATGGCTACACCTTC	CASTQGPNYGYTF
TRBV27	-	-	TRBJ2-7	TGTGCCAGCAGTTTAAGTGAGATCTCCTACGAGCAGTACTTC	CASSLSEISYEQYF
TRBV2	-	-	TRBJ1-2	TGTGCCAGCAAGTATTTGGGCCTGGGCTACACCTTC	CASKYLGLGYTF
TRBV6-8	TRBD1	many	TRBJ2-7	TGTGCCAGCAGTTCATTACCCGGGACAGGGGTCCCATCCTCTACCTACGAGCAGTACTTC	CASSSLPGTGVPSSTYEQYF
TRBV19	TRBD2	-	TRBJ2-3	TGTGCCAGTAGTCCACGGACTAGCGGGGGCCTAACAATGCAGTATTTT	CASSPRTSGGLTMQYF
TRBV7-9	-	many	TRBJ1-2	TGTGCCAGCAGCTCGGGACGGCATAACTATGGCTACACCTTC	CASSSGRHNYGYTF
TRBV7-6	-	-	TRBJ2-2	TGTGCCAGCAGCTCTCAACCAGGGACCGGGGAGCTGTTTTTT	CASSSQPGTGELFF
TRBV10-3	-	-	TRBJ1-5	TGTGCCATCAGTGAGTCTCGGGGATTCGATCAGCCCCAGCATTTT	CAISESRGFDQPQHF
TRBV7-2	-	many	TRBJ2-2	TGTGCCAGCAGCCCCCGGGGGACCGGGGAGCTGTTTTTT	CASSPRGTGELFF
TRBV7-2	-	many	TRBJ2-7	TGTGCCAGCAGCTTATACTCACGAGAGCAGTACTTC	CASSLYSREQYF
TRBV7-2	TRBD1	many	TRBJ2-7	TGTGCCAGCAGCTTAAATCGGGGACAGGGAGGCGAGCAGTACTTC	CASSLNRGQGGEQYF
TRBV12-3/TRBV12-4	-	-	TRBJ2-3	TGTGCCAGCAGTCCCTTGAGCGGACTCGGCACAGATACGCAGTATTTT	CASSPLSGLGTDTQYF
TRBV12-3/TRBV12-4	-	few	TRBJ1-5	TGTGCCAGCAGCGTACAGGGCGATCAGCCCCAGCATTTT	CASSVQGDQPQHF
TRBV5-1	TRBD1	-	TRBJ1-6	TGCGCCAGCAGCCCTGGACAGGGGAGCTCCTATAATTCACCCCTCCACTTT	CASSPGQGSSYNSPLHF
TRBV29-1	TRBD1	few	TRBJ2-3	TGCAGCGGACGGACAGGAAGCACAGATACGCAGTATTTT	CSGRTGSTDTQYF
TRBV6-6	TRBD2	few	TRBJ2-7	TGTGCCAGCACCCCCGGGGGGGCAGGAGAGCAGTACTTC	CASTPGGAGEQYF
TRBV6-6	TRBD2	-	TRBJ2-5	TGTGCCAGCAGTAACTATAGGGCGGGAGGAGAGACCCAGTACTTC	CASSNYRAGGETQYF
TRBV18	-	-	TRBJ2-3	TGTGCCAGCTCACCACCGGTCGGGAACGGGCAGTATTTT	CASSPPVGNGQYF
TRBV6-1	TRBD1	-	TRBJ2-7	TGTGCCAGCAGTTTAACCCGGACAGGGGACGTCGAGCAGTACTTC	CASSLTRTGDVEQYF
TRBV5-5	-	-	TRBJ2-6	TGTGCCAGCAGCTTGTATAGGGTGTCTGGGGCCAACGTCCTGACTTTC	CASSLYRVSGANVLTF
TRBV2	-	few	TRBJ1-2	TGTGCCAGCATGGGACGAACTAACTATGGCTACACCTTC	CASMGRTNYGYTF
TRBV6-6	-	-	TRBJ2-7	TGTGCCAGCAGTTTGACAGTGGTCTACGAGCAGTACTTC	CASSLTVVYEQYF
TRBV28	TRBD1	-	TRBJ2-3	TGTGCCAGCAGTCCCCGGGACAGAATCACAGATACGCAGTATTTT	CASSPRDRITDTQYF
TRBV7-2	-	many	TRBJ2-7	TGTGCCAGCAGCTTAACGCGGGGAAGGAGCTACGAGCAGTACTTC	CASSLTRGRSYEQYF
TRBV28	-	few	TRBJ2-5	TGTGCCAGCAGTTTTTTCGGAGGACAGCAAGAGACCCAGTACTTC	CASSFFGGQQETQYF
TRBV12-5	-	-	TRBJ2-3	TGTGCTAGTGGTTTGGCACAACAGGCGGACACCTTAGCGAGAATAACAGATACGCAGTATTTT	CASGLAQQADTLARITDTQYF
TRBV12-3/TRBV12-4	TRBD1	many	TRBJ1-1	TGTGCCAGCAGACTGGGACAGGGAGAGGGAGCTGAAGCTTTCTTT	CASRLGQGEGAEAFF
TRBV3-1	-	many	TRBJ2-3	TGTGCCAGCAGCCCCAGCCGTTCCGCAGATACGCAGTATTTT	CASSPSRSADTQYF
TRBV7-2	-	few	TRBJ1-2	TGTGCCAGCAGCTTAACGGGGAAGGAGTTTGGCTACACCTTC	CASSLTGKEFGYTF
TRBV7-2	-	many	TRBJ2-7	TGTGCCAGCAGCTTAGCGGTCTACGAGCAGTACTTC	CASSLAVYEQYF